These 3 T cell receptor beta chains share one sample of origin, sequenced in a study of human T cells and chemical hapten exposure. TCRdb reanalysed the RACE reads using MiXCR and keeps one entry per CDR3 protein. The table lists tens of thousands of distinct CDR3 sequences, approximately 10% of them singletons. Time point noted: patch test 2, 6 weeks after DPC sensitization. Treatment here: therapeutic diphenylcyclopropenone sensitization with weekly scalp DPC. The sample consisted of whole blood, taken in connection with sensitization to the hapten diphenylcyclopropenone (DPC). The receptor source for this set is a woman aged 30 to 39 with alopecia areata. Some clones in this sample may be carry-over from other donors' samples.

This clonotype was counted ten times or more. The chain is built from TRBV4-1 and TRBJ1-1; possible D gene TRBD1, 6 bases. Deletions cut 4 bases from V and 1 base from J, with 13 bases between. Germline CDR1 is MGHRA and CDR2 is YSYEKL. CDR3 length equals 15 residues. CDR3 in amino acids: CASSPQGQTNTEAFF. As DNA, the CDR3 is TGCGCCAGCAGCCCTCAGGGGCAGACGAACACTGAAGCTTTCTTT.

This clonotype appeared many times. The chain employs TRBV6-6 and TRBJ2-3, with 11 bases fitting TRBD2. Germline CDR1 MNHNY, CDR2 SVGAGI (reference sequence). The V segment lost 6 bases and the J segment 5 bases; nucleotides outside the gene matches: 1. The CDR3 spans 13 residues. CDR3 sequence (DNA): TGTGCCAGCAGGACTAGCGGGATAGATACGCAGTATTTT. This codes for CASRTSGIDTQYF.

This clonotype came up a few times. This chain uses TRBV20-1 with TRBJ2-7, with 8 bases aligning to TRBD2. Germline assignment: CDR1 DFQATT and CDR2 SNEGSKA (reference sequence). The CDR3 consists of 13 residues. Germline trimming cut 0 bases from V and 2 bases from J; bases unmatched to any gene: 0. The CDR3 bases are TGCAGTGCTAGAGACGGGAGGGCCTACGAGCAGTACTTC. Its translation is CSARDGRAYEQYF.